Listed below are T cell receptor beta chains from one sample, sequenced in a study of cytomegalovirus exposure and HLA in healthy donors. Data came from immunoSEQ multiplex PCR; TCRdb stores just in-frame clones and leaves some out. The sample carries about 120,000 clones, roughly 90% recorded once. The sequencing input was PBMCs. All receptors come from a woman in her late teens or twenties in good health and CMV-seropositive. Both conserved end residues are part of each CDR3. D genes are given only for firm matches. Clone sizes are given selectively: once, few, many, or a class where the clone is expanded.

V gene: TRBV5-6
D gene: -
CDR3 length: 13
clone size: -
J gene: TRBJ1-2
CDR3 DNA: TGTGCCAGCATAGGCCTCGCGGGCTATGGCTACACCTTC
CDR3 protein: CASIGLAGYGYTF

V gene: TRBV4-1
D gene: TRBD2
CDR3 length: 13
clone size: once
J gene: TRBJ2-1
CDR3 DNA: TGCGCCAGCAGCCCGTTTGCGGGGGGTGAGCAGTTCTTC
CDR3 protein: CASSPFAGGEQFF

V gene: TRBV19
D gene: -
CDR3 length: 14
clone size: -
J gene: TRBJ2-7
CDR3 DNA: TGTGCCAGTAGTATCATCGGAGGGCCGGGCGAGCAGTACTTC
CDR3 protein: CASSIIGGPGEQYF

V gene: TRBV2
D gene: TRBD1
CDR3 length: 15
clone size: -
J gene: TRBJ1-5
CDR3 DNA: TGTGCCAGCAGAAAGGACAGGGGCGACAATCAGCCCCAGCATTTT
CDR3 protein: CASRKDRGDNQPQHF

V gene: TRBV18
D gene: -
CDR3 length: 15
clone size: -
J gene: TRBJ2-3
CDR3 DNA: TGTGCCAGCTCACTACGAGCGGAGAGCACAGATACGCAGTATTTT
CDR3 protein: CASSLRAESTDTQYF

V gene: TRBV5-1
D gene: TRBD2
CDR3 length: 20
clone size: once
J gene: TRBJ2-1
CDR3 DNA: TGCGCCAGCAGCAACCCGACGGGACTAGCGGGAGGAAGAAACTACAATGAGCAGTTCTTC
CDR3 protein: CASSNPTGLAGGRNYNEQFF

V gene: TRBV29-1
D gene: -
CDR3 length: 11
clone size: -
J gene: TRBJ1-2
CDR3 DNA: TGCAGCGTTGAAGATGGGGGCGGCTACACCTTC
CDR3 protein: CSVEDGGGYTF

V gene: TRBV4-2
D gene: -
CDR3 length: 15
clone size: -
J gene: TRBJ1-1
CDR3 DNA: TGTGCCAGCAGCCAAGATCCGGGGATGAACACTGAAGCTTTCTTT
CDR3 protein: CASSQDPGMNTEAFF

V gene: TRBV30
D gene: -
CDR3 length: 11
clone size: -
J gene: TRBJ1-1
CDR3 DNA: TGTGCCTGGAGTGGCTTTCAGGGGACTTTCTTT
CDR3 protein: CAWSGFQGTFF

V gene: TRBV15
D gene: TRBD2
CDR3 length: 17
clone size: -
J gene: TRBJ2-6
CDR3 DNA: TGTGCCACCAGCAGCGGACTAGCGGGAGCTGGGGCCAACGTCCTGACTTTC
CDR3 protein: CATSSGLAGAGANVLTF

V gene: TRBV7-8
D gene: -
CDR3 length: 14
clone size: -
J gene: TRBJ2-7
CDR3 DNA: TGTGCCAGCAGCCAATTGGGGGGTACCTACGAGCAGTACTTC
CDR3 protein: CASSQLGGTYEQYF

V gene: TRBV19
D gene: TRBD1
CDR3 length: 13
clone size: -
J gene: TRBJ1-5
CDR3 DNA: TGTGCCAGCCGCGGACAGGGTTATCAGCCCCAGCATTTT
CDR3 protein: CASRGQGYQPQHF

V gene: TRBV15
D gene: -
CDR3 length: 11
clone size: -
J gene: TRBJ1-1
CDR3 DNA: TGTGCCTGCGGCGGGAACACTGAAGCTTTCTTT
CDR3 protein: CACGGNTEAFF

V gene: TRBV5-1
D gene: -
CDR3 length: 12
clone size: -
J gene: TRBJ1-1
CDR3 DNA: TGCGCCAGCAGCTCCCTGGGGGGGCTGGCTTTCTTT
CDR3 protein: CASSSLGGLAFF

V gene: TRBV7-8
D gene: TRBD1
CDR3 length: 14
clone size: -
J gene: TRBJ2-1
CDR3 DNA: TGTGCCAGCAGCTTAGGGGACAGGGTCTATGAGCAGTTCTTC
CDR3 protein: CASSLGDRVYEQFF

V gene: TRBV30
D gene: TRBD1
CDR3 length: 13
clone size: -
J gene: TRBJ2-7
CDR3 DNA: TGTGCTGGTGGTGGGACAGGACCCTACGAGCAGTACTTC
CDR3 protein: CAGGGTGPYEQYF

V gene: TRBV4-2
D gene: TRBD1
CDR3 length: 16
clone size: -
J gene: TRBJ1-1
CDR3 DNA: TGTGCCAGCAGCCAGACAACCGGGACAGGGCGGGTTGAAGCTTTCTTT
CDR3 protein: CASSQTTGTGRVEAFF

V gene: TRBV6-8
D gene: TRBD1
CDR3 length: 15
clone size: once
J gene: TRBJ2-7
CDR3 DNA: TGTGCCAGCACTCTACAGGGGACCAGCTCCTACGAGCAGTACTTC
CDR3 protein: CASTLQGTSSYEQYF

V gene: TRBV9
D gene: -
CDR3 length: 13
clone size: -
J gene: TRBJ1-2
CDR3 DNA: TGTGCCAGCAGCGTAGGGCCAAACTATGGCTACACCTTC
CDR3 protein: CASSVGPNYGYTF

V gene: TRBV15
D gene: TRBD1
CDR3 length: 15
clone size: -
J gene: TRBJ1-2
CDR3 DNA: TGTGCCACCAGCAGAGGGACAGGGGGCTGGGATGGCTACACCTTC
CDR3 protein: CATSRGTGGWDGYTF

V gene: TRBV19
D gene: -
CDR3 length: 14
clone size: -
J gene: TRBJ2-2
CDR3 DNA: TGTGCCAGTAGTATAGCGGCAGGTCAAGGGGAGCTGTTTTTT
CDR3 protein: CASSIAAGQGELFF

V gene: TRBV19
D gene: -
CDR3 length: 12
clone size: -
J gene: TRBJ2-2
CDR3 DNA: TGTGCCAGTAGACTGGGCCCCGGGGAGCTGTTTTTT
CDR3 protein: CASRLGPGELFF

V gene: TRBV6-4
D gene: -
CDR3 length: 14
clone size: once
J gene: TRBJ2-2
CDR3 DNA: TGTGCCAGCAGTGACTCAGGGGACACCGGGGAGCTGTTTTTT
CDR3 protein: CASSDSGDTGELFF

V gene: TRBV6-5
D gene: -
CDR3 length: 14
clone size: -
J gene: TRBJ1-1
CDR3 DNA: TGTGCCAGCAGTTACGGCCGGCGGGGGACTGAAGCTTTCTTT
CDR3 protein: CASSYGRRGTEAFF